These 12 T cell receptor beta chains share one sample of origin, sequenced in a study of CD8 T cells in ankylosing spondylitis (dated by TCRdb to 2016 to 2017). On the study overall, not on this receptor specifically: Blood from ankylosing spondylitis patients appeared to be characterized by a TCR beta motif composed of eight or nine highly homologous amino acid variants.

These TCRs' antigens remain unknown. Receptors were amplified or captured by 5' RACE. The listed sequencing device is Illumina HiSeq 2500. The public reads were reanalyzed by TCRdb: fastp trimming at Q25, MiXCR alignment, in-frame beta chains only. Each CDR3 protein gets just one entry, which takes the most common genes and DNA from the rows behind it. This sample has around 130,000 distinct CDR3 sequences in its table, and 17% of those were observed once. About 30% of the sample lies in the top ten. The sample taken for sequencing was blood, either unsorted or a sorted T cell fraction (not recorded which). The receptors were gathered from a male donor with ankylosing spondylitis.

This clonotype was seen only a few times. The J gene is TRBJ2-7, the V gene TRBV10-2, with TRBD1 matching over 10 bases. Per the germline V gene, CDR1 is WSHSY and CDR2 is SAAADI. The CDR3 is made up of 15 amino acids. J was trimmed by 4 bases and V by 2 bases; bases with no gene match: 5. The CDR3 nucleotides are TGCGCCAGCAGTGAGGCCGGGACAGGGGAATACGAGCAGTACTTC. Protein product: CASSEAGTGEYEQYF.

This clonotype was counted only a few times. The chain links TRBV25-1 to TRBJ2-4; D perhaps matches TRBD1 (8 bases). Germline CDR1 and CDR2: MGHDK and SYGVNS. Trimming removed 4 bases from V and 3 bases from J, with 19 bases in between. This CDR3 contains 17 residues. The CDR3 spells CASSVNRGRGFKNIQYF. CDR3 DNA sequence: TGTGCCAGCAGTGTCAACAGGGGGAGGGGGTTCAAAAACATTCAGTACTTC.

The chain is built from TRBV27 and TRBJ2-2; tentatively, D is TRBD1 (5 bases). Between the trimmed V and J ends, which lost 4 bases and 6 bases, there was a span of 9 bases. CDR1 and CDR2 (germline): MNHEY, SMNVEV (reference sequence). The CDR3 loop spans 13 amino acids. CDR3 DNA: TGTGCCAGCAGTTCGACAGTCGCCGGGGAGCTGTTTTTT. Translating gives CASSSTVAGELFF.

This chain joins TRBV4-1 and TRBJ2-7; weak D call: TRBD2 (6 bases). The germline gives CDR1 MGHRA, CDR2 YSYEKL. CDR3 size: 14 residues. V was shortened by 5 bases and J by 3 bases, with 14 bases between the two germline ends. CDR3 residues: CASSALTSLYEQYF. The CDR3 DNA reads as TGCGCCAGCAGCGCTTTGACTAGTCTCTACGAGCAGTACTTC.

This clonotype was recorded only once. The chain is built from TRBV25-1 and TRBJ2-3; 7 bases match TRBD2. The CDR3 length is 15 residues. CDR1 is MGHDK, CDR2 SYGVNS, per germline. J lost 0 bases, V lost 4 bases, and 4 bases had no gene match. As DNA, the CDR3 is TGTGCCAGCAGTGCTAGCGGTGCTAGCACAGATACGCAGTATTTT. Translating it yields CASSASGASTDTQYF.

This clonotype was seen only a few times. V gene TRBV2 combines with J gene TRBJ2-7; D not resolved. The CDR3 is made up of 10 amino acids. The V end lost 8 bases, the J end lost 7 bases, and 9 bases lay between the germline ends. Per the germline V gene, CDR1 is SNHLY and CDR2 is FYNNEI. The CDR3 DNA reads TGTGCCAGCGCTAGAAGTGAGCAGTACTTC. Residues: CASARSEQYF.

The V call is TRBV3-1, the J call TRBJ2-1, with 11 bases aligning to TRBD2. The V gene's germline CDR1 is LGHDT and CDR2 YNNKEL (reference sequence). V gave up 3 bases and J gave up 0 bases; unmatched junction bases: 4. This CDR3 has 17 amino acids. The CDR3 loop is CASSHPSGRPSYNEQFF. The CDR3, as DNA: TGTGCCAGCAGCCACCCTAGCGGGAGGCCCTCCTACAATGAGCAGTTCTTC.

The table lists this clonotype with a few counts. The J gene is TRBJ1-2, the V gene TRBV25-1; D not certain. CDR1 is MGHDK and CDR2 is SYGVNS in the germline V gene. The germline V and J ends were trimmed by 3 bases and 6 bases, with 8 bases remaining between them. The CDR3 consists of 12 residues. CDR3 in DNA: TGTGCCAGCAGTGACCACGGCAATGGCTACACCTTC. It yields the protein CASSDHGNGYTF.

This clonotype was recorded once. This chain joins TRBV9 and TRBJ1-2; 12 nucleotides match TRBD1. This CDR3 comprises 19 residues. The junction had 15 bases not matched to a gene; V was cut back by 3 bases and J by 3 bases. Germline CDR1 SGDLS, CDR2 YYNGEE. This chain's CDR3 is CASSGIGWDRGHGDYGYTF. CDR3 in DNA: TGTGCCAGCAGCGGCATTGGTTGGGACAGGGGGCACGGGGACTATGGCTACACCTTC. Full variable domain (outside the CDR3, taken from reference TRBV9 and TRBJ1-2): DSGVTQTPKHLITATGQRVTLRCSPRSGDLSVYWYQQSLDQGLQFLIQYYNGEERAKGNILERFSAQQFPDLHSELNLSSLELGDSALYFCASSGIGWDRGHGDYGYTFGSGTRLTVV.

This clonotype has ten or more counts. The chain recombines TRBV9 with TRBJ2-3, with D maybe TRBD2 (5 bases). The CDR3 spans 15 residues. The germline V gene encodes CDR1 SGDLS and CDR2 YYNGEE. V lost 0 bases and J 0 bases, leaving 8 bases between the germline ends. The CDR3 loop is CASSVASGSTDTQYF. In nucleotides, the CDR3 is TGTGCCAGCAGCGTAGCGAGCGGAAGCACAGATACGCAGTATTTT.

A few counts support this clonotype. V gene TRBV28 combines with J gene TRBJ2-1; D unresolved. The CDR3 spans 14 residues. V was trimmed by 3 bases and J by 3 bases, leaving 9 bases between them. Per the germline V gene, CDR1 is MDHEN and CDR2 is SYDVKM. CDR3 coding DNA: TGTGCCAGCAGTTTTCGGCGGTACTACAATGAGCAGTTCTTC. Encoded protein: CASSFRRYYNEQFF. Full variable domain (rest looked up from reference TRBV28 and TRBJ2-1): DVKVTQSSRYLVKRTGEKVFLECVQDMDHENMFWYRQDPGLGLRLIYFSYDVKMKEKGDIPEGYSVSREKKERFSLILESASTNQTSMYLCASSFRRYYNEQFFGPGTRLTVL.

The CDR3 loop is CASSPGLGYNEQFF. CDR3 coding DNA: TGTGCCAGCAGCCCGGGACTAGGCTACAATGAGCAGTTCTTC. The V gene is TRBV28, the J gene TRBJ2-1; 8 bases are shared with TRBD2. V was clipped by 6 bases and J by 3 bases; unmatched bases: 4. The CDR3 totals 14 residues. CDR1 and CDR2 from the germline V gene are MDHEN and SYDVKM.